The 13 T cell receptor beta chains presented below share a single source sample, sequenced in a study of post-analysis software for immune sequencing data. Points from the study as a whole: TRBV5-6, TRBV5-1 and TRBV20-1 were among a handful of TRBV segments more frequent in patients than controls.

Antigens of these TCRs are unknown. Every TCR beta cDNA library bore unique molecular identifiers. TCRdb redid the calling of the PCR reads with MiXCR, one entry per CDR3 protein. The data hold 650,000 to 850,000 distinct CDR3 sequences, with roughly 50% observed a single time. The sample taken for sequencing was blood. The receptor set was obtained from a girl under 18 with multiple sclerosis.

The chain is built from TRBV29-1 and TRBJ2-7, with D unclear. The DNA end is more similar to TRBJ2-5, so the J call may be wrong. The CDR3 loop spans 15 amino acids. The germline CDR1 and CDR2 sequences are SQVTM and ANQGSEA. CDR3 bases: TGCAGCGTTGAAGAGGGTGTAGGCTTACAAGAGACCCAGTACTTC. Translation: CSVEEGVGLQETQYF.

V and J are TRBV15 and TRBJ1-1; D ambiguous. The V gene lost 3 bases and the J gene lost 0 bases, with 8 bases spanning the gap. CDR3 size: 14 residues. Germline CDR1 and CDR2: LNHNV and YYDKDF (reference sequence). CDR3: CATSRTVMNTEAFF. The CDR3 DNA is TGTGCCACCAGCAGGACGGTAATGAACACTGAAGCTTTCTTT. Full variable domain (missing parts from reference TRBV15 and TRBJ1-1): DAMVIQNPRYQVTQFGKPVTLSCSQTLNHNVMYWYQQKSSQAPKLLFHYYDKDFNNEADTPDNFQSRRPNTSFCFLDIRSPGLGDTAMYLCATSRTVMNTEAFFGQGTRLTVV.

This clonotype was seen more than once but under ten times. The CDR3 protein is CASSLSGSYYGYTF. The CDR3 nucleotides are TGTGCCAGCAGTCTAAGCGGCAGCTACTATGGCTACACCTTC. The chain links TRBV27 to TRBJ1-2, with D unresolved. V lost 5 bases to trimming and J lost 3 bases, with 13 bases between them. The CDR3 contains 14 residues. Germline CDR1 reads MNHEY; CDR2 reads SMNVEV (reference sequence).

This chain uses TRBV29-1 with TRBJ2-5; TRBD2 aligns across 9 bases. Germline assignment: CDR1 SQVTM and CDR2 ANQGSEA. The CDR3 is 15 residues long. The J segment lost 5 bases and the V segment lost 6 bases, leaving 13 bases of the junction unmatched. CDR3: CSVADLAGAEETQYF. CDR3 in DNA: TGCAGCGTGGCCGATTTAGCGGGAGCAGAGGAGACCCAGTACTTC.

The DNA of the CDR3 is TGTGCCAGCAGCACGACTAGCGGGAGGCCCTACCAAGAGACCCAGTACTTC. Translation gives CASSTTSGRPYQETQYF. The chain recombines TRBV21-1 with TRBJ2-5; the DNA was not compared with TRBD2, the D call given in the table. TRBV21-1 constitutes a pseudogene. This CDR3 has 17 residues.

This clonotype was detected once. The rearrangement links TRBV20-1 to TRBJ2-7; the match to TRBD1 covers 9 bases. CDR1 is DFQATT and CDR2 is SNEGSKA in the germline V gene (reference sequence). This CDR3 comprises 14 residues. V was clipped by 8 bases and J by 4 bases; unmatched bases: 12. The CDR3 spells CSTTPGTGSYEQYF. CDR3 DNA sequence: TGCAGTACCACGCCCGGGACAGGGTCATACGAGCAGTACTTC.

This chain joins TRBV7-2 and TRBJ2-7, with D perhaps given as TRBD1 or TRBD2 (6 bases each). The V end was cut by 2 bases, the J end by 3 bases, with 14 bases between. This CDR3 is built from 15 residues. Germline V gene sequence: CDR1 SGHTA, CDR2 FQGNSA. In DNA, the CDR3 is TGTGCCAGCAGCTTAAGGGGGGCCTTCCGCTACGAGCAGTACTTC. This sequence encodes CASSLRGAFRYEQYF.

CDR3 protein: CSARKRVSSYEQYF. The CDR3 nucleotides are TGCAGTGCTAGAAAGCGGGTCTCCTCCTACGAGCAGTACTTC. This chain uses TRBV20-1 with TRBJ2-7; possibly TRBD2 for D (6 bases). CDR3 size: 14 residues. Trimming took off 2 bases at V and 0 bases at J, with 11 bases between the two ends. Germline V gene lookup returns CDR1 DFQATT and CDR2 SNEGSKA (reference sequence).

The rearrangement uses TRBV2 and TRBJ2-5, with unresolved D. From germline, CDR1 is SNHLY and CDR2 FYNNEI. CDR3 length: 18 amino acids. Deletions cut 4 bases from V and 5 bases from J, with 26 bases between. The CDR3 region is CASSVFTAVLLKAETQYF. The CDR3 bases are TGTGCCAGCAGTGTTTTCACGGCGGTCCTACTCAAGGCGGAGACCCAGTACTTC.

This chain uses TRBV13 with TRBJ2-5; TRBD2 agrees at 9 bases. Germline values: CDR1 PRHDT, CDR2 FYEKMQ (reference sequence). Trimming took 1 base from V and 5 from J; bases not matched to a gene: 14. The CDR3 is 18 amino acids. This CDR3 reads CASSLASGREGPQETQYF. For the CDR3, the DNA is TGTGCCAGCAGCTTAGCCTCTGGGCGGGAGGGCCCACAGGAGACCCAGTACTTC.

This chain links TRBV9 with TRBJ1-1, with unresolved D. V was shortened by 4 bases and J by 1 base, with 14 bases between the two germline ends. There are 15 residues in the CDR3. Germline CDR1 SGDLS, CDR2 YYNGEE. The CDR3 reads CASSPPGDGNTEAFF. CDR3 DNA sequence: TGTGCCAGCAGCCCCCCCGGAGACGGGAACACTGAAGCTTTCTTT. The variable domain in full, completed from reference TRBV9 and TRBJ1-1, reads DSGVTQTPKHLITATGQRVTLRCSPRSGDLSVYWYQQSLDQGLQFLIQYYNGEERAKGNILERFSAQQFPDLHSELNLSSLELGDSALYFCASSPPGDGNTEAFFGQGTRLTVV.

This clonotype was seen only a few times. The chain is built from TRBV6-1 and TRBJ1-1; D remains ambiguous. V lost 4 bases, J lost 1 base, and 4 bases lay in between. The CDR3 spans 12 residues. Germline-derived CDR1 and CDR2 are MNHNS and SASEGT. CDR3 protein: CASSVANTEAFF. For the CDR3, the DNA is TGTGCCAGCAGTGTCGCGAACACTGAAGCTTTCTTT.

The J gene is TRBJ2-3, the V gene TRBV6-1; TRBD2 might be the D (5 bases). The V and J ends lost 3 bases and 2 bases respectively, with 24 bases between them. CDR1 is MNHNS and CDR2 is SASEGT in the germline V gene. This CDR3 is built from 19 residues. The CDR3 loop is CASSDGETGEWKDTDTQYF. In DNA, the CDR3 is TGTGCCAGCAGTGACGGAGAAACCGGGGAGTGGAAGGACACAGATACGCAGTATTTT.